This TCR beta chain was sequenced during a study of blood T cell repertoires in COVID-19. About the research overall: PBMCs, B-cell-depleted T cells, or T cells were the source of the cDNA or gDNA that made up the material.

Per the original data handling: Estimates of nucleated cell counts were drawn from the amplification of reference gene primers. This table comes from immunoSEQ multiplex PCR, and its TCRdb copy is limited to in-frame clones, with some not included. That table furnishes V, J and clone size, whereas the DNA furnished D and trimming. The sample gives about 60,000 clones, approximately 83% of which show up once; roughly 10% is in the top ten. The CDR3 has 14 amino acids. The V and J ends lost 5 bases and 9 bases respectively, with 17 bases between them. Germline-derived CDR1 and CDR2 are LNHDA and SQIVND (reference sequence). It was during active infection that Seattle patients were enrolled and then longitudinally followed.

This chain links TRBV19 with TRBJ2-1; D unclear. The sample taken for sequencing was peripheral blood. This TCR was recovered from a man aged 25-40 years with COVID-19, enrolled during active disease. CDR3 region: CASSRAEFVGEQFF. CDR3 coding DNA: TGTGCCAGTAGTCGCGCCGAATTCGTCGGTGAGCAGTTCTTC.